A single sample is the source of the 29 T cell receptor beta chains below, sequenced in a study of vaccination effects on CD4 cells after COVID-19. Assay used: immunoSEQ multiplex PCR; TCRdb lists only in-frame clones, some missing. The sample has about 27,000 clones; 83% are singletons. Before sequencing took place, the ViraFEST assay used viral peptide pools to expand antigen-specific CD4+ T cells. Isolation of CD4+ T cells took place after approximately 10 days of culture. All study participants received two doses of BNT162b2 or mRNA-1273 vaccine. Their recognized antigens are unknown. The sequencing here drew on CD4+ T cells from PBMCs cultured with HCoV-NL63 spike peptides, taken after COVID-19 vaccination. These receptors were collected from a human donor who received a COVID-19 vaccine. Some clones in this sample may be carry-over from other donors' samples.

This clone was seen a handful of times. The chain employs TRBV24-1 and TRBJ2-1; perhaps TRBD1 as D (6 bases). The CDR3 is 16 residues long. Germline CDR1 reads KGHDR; CDR2 reads SFDVKD. The ends were cut back, 3 bases at V and 3 bases at J, with 14 bases in the middle. The CDR3 DNA reads TGTGCCACCAGTGATCCTTCAGGGGTGGTCTACAATGAGCAGTTCTTC. Translating gives CATSDPSGVVYNEQFF.

The J gene is TRBJ1-3, the V gene TRBV5-4; a possible D gene is TRBD1 (5 bases). The V gene's germline CDR1 is SGHNT and CDR2 YYREEE (reference sequence). Trimming took off 3 bases at V and 7 bases at J, with 14 bases between the two ends. The CDR3 loop spans 14 amino acids. This chain's CDR3 is CASSSRQLPNTIYF. The CDR3 bases are TGTGCCAGCAGCTCGCGACAGCTGCCGAACACCATATATTTT.

This clone was observed once. In the same sample, other DNA sequences code for this CDR3. The chain has TRBV5-1 and TRBJ1-4; no definite D call. The CDR3 loop spans 14 amino acids. Per germline, CDR1 SGHRS and CDR2 YFSETQ. V lost 3 bases to trimming and J lost 0 bases, with 6 bases between them. The chain's CDR3 is CASSSTATNEKLFF. In nucleotides, the CDR3 is TGCGCCAGCAGCTCCACTGCAACTAATGAAAAACTGTTTTTT.

The chain carries TRBV5-1 and TRBJ1-2; D remains ambiguous. This CDR3 comprises 13 residues. Germline loops: CDR1 SGHRS, CDR2 YFSETQ. Trimming shortened V by 2 bases and J by 2 bases, and 7 bases separated the two germline ends. Written as DNA, the CDR3 is TGCGCCAGCAGCTTACCAGAGAACTATGGCTACACCTTC. This sequence encodes CASSLPENYGYTF.

This clone was observed a few times. The chain combines TRBV6-5 with TRBJ2-2; TRBD1 matches at 9 bases. The CDR3 totals 15 residues. The J segment lost 7 bases and the V segment lost 8 bases, leaving 11 bases of the junction unmatched. Germline CDR1 reads MNHEY; CDR2 reads SVGAGI. CDR3 bases: TGTGCCAGCGGGCCGACGGACAGGGGAGTCGGGGAGCTGTTTTTT. Amino acid sequence: CASGPTDRGVGELFF.

Only one count was recorded for this clone. The J gene is TRBJ2-3, the V gene TRBV2; 10 nucleotides agree with TRBD2. Germline trimming cut 8 bases from V and 4 bases from J; bases unmatched to any gene: 3. CDR3 length equals 13 residues. Germline V lookup: CDR1 SNHLY, CDR2 FYNNEI. CDR3 sequence: CASGSGGADTQYF. The CDR3 coding sequence is TGTGCCAGCGGAAGCGGGGGGGCAGATACGCAGTATTTT.

In its sample, this clone was seen a few times. This chain connects TRBV19 to TRBJ1-1; TRBD1 matches at 8 bases. The V gene end was trimmed by 10 bases and the J gene end by 4 bases; junction bases not matched to a gene: 14. Germline-derived CDR1 and CDR2 are LNHDA and SQIVND (reference sequence). This CDR3 region has 15 residues. CDR3 nucleotide sequence: TGTGCCACGTTAGACCCAGGGGGCTCGAGCACTGAAGCTTTCTTT. Protein sequence: CATLDPGGSSTEAFF.

The chain has TRBV6-4 and TRBJ2-1; no reliable D call. The V gene lost 2 bases and the J gene lost 4 bases, with 3 bases spanning the gap. The CDR3 runs to 12 residues. Germline assignment: CDR1 MRHNA and CDR2 SNTAGT. The CDR3 region has the DNA TGTGCCAGCAGTGACCAATACAATGAGCAGTTCTTC. Amino acid sequence: CASSDQYNEQFF.

The CDR3 reads CASSLGGQGSSPLHF. The CDR3 bases are TGCGCCAGCAGCTTAGGAGGACAGGGGAGTTCACCCCTCCACTTT. V and J are TRBV5-1 and TRBJ1-6; TRBD1 matches at 9 bases. The CDR3 runs to 15 residues. Looked up from germline, CDR1 is SGHRS and CDR2 is YFSETQ. Trimming took 2 bases from V and 9 from J; bases not matched to a gene: 6.

The chain uses TRBV7-9 and TRBJ2-1, with 11 bases aligning to TRBD2. J was trimmed by 5 bases and V by 6 bases; bases with no gene match: 6. The CDR3 length is 15 residues. Germline V gene lookup returns CDR1 SEHNR and CDR2 FQNEAQ (reference sequence). The CDR3 loop reads CASRQTSGDDNEQFF. In nucleotides, the CDR3 is TGTGCCAGCAGACAGACTAGCGGGGACGACAATGAGCAGTTCTTC.

The chain employs TRBV24-1 and TRBJ1-2, with 8 bases aligning to TRBD1. Trimming took 3 bases from V and 4 from J; bases not matched to a gene: 3. The CDR3 is made up of 14 amino acids. Germline V gene sequence: CDR1 KGHDR, CDR2 SFDVKD. DNA of the CDR3: TGTGCCACCAGTGATGCGGACAGGGCCTATGGCTACACCTTC. It encodes CATSDADRAYGYTF.

The rearrangement joins TRBV11-2 to TRBJ2-2, with TRBD2 matching over 8 bases. J lost 1 base, V lost 5 bases, and 3 bases had no gene match. The germline gives CDR1 SGHAT, CDR2 FQNNGV. This CDR3 has 15 residues. CDR3 DNA: TGTGCCAGCAGCCCCGGGGGGGAGAACACCGGGGAGCTGTTTTTT. It is translated as CASSPGGENTGELFF.

The rearrangement links TRBV15 to TRBJ2-3; 9 bases agree with TRBD1. CDR3 size: 16 residues. J gave up 6 bases and V 2 bases, and 9 bases lay outside the gene matches. Germline V lookup: CDR1 LNHNV, CDR2 YYDKDF (reference sequence). CDR3 region: CATSRYTGTGKDTQYF. As DNA, the CDR3 is TGTGCCACCAGCAGATATACCGGGACAGGGAAGGATACGCAGTATTTT.

This clone is a singleton in its sample. The rearrangement joins TRBV3-1 (or the pseudogene TRBV3-2) to TRBJ2-5; perhaps TRBD2 as D (6 bases). V lost 4 bases to trimming and J lost 9 bases, with 18 bases between them. CDR1 LGHDT and CDR2 YNNKEL come from the germline V gene (reference sequence). The CDR3 is 14 residues long. This CDR3 reads CASSLDPGTPPQYF. CDR3 bases: TGTGCCAGCAGCCTGGACCCCGGGACTCCGCCCCAGTACTTC.

The rearrangement uses TRBV4-2 and TRBJ2-5, with D perhaps matching TRBD1 (5 bases). V shed 4 bases and J shed 2 bases, with 11 bases lying between them. The germline V gene encodes CDR1 LGHNA and CDR2 YNFKEQ. CDR3 length: 14 amino acids. The CDR3 nucleotides are TGTGCCAGCAGCCGGAAGGACAAACAAGAGACCCAGTACTTC. Translation: CASSRKDKQETQYF.

This clone came up once. This chain links TRBV4-1 with TRBJ2-1, with 10 bases aligning to TRBD1. The V gene's germline CDR1 is MGHRA and CDR2 YSYEKL. V lost 2 bases to trimming and J lost 14 bases; unmatched junction nucleotides: 6. The CDR3 totals 13 residues. The CDR3 nucleotides read TGCGCCAGCAGCCAATACTCCGGGACAGGGGAGTTCTTC. This codes for CASSQYSGTGEFF.

CDR3 sequence: CASRSAGGQEQYV. The CDR3 nucleotides are TGTGCCAGCAGAAGCGCGGGGGGGCAGGAGCAGTACGTC. This chain joins TRBV6-5 and TRBJ2-7, with TRBD2 identical over 9 bases. The germline V gene encodes CDR1 MNHEY and CDR2 SVGAGI. This CDR3 has 13 amino acids. Losses at the gene ends were 6 bases for V and 7 bases for J; bases not matched to a gene: 7.

CDR3 bases: TGTGCCAGCAGCTTAGGATCGGGGGCGCGGCAAGAGACCCAGTACTTC. This sequence encodes CASSLGSGARQETQYF. The gene calls are TRBV11-3 and TRBJ2-5; the D call may be TRBD1 or TRBD2 (6 bases each). The germline gives CDR1 SGHNT, CDR2 YENEEA. CDR3 length: 16 residues. The V end lost 1 base, the J end lost 2 bases, and 14 bases lay between the germline ends.

This clone showed up just a few times. The chain has TRBV6-2 or TRBV6-3 and TRBJ1-2; possibly TRBD1 for D (5 bases). The germline V and J ends were trimmed by 5 bases and 1 base, with 14 bases remaining between them. The CDR3 contains 15 residues. Germline V lookup: CDR1 MNHEY, CDR2 SVGEGT. In nucleotides, the CDR3 is TGTGCCAGCAGTAACCCTGGGGCACATAACTATGGCTACACCTTC. Protein: CASSNPGAHNYGYTF.

V gene TRBV9 combines with J gene TRBJ1-1; unclear D gene. V was cut by 4 bases and J by 4 bases, with 17 bases left in between. This CDR3 is built from 15 residues. Germline CDR1 reads SGDLS; CDR2 reads YYNGEE. Here the CDR3 reads CASSPQAEIGTEAFF. CDR3 coding DNA: TGTGCCAGCAGCCCCCAAGCAGAGATAGGCACTGAAGCTTTCTTT.

This clone has just a few counts. This chain uses TRBV7-9 with TRBJ2-5, with a tentative D call TRBD2 (5 bases). The CDR3 extends over 16 amino acids. Germline V CDR1 and CDR2: SEHNR, FQNEAQ (reference sequence). Trimming removed 2 bases from V and 5 bases from J, with 18 bases in between. CDR3 in amino acids: CASSLRSDPGKETQYF. CDR3 DNA sequence: TGTGCCAGCAGCTTACGAAGTGACCCCGGGAAGGAGACCCAGTACTTC.

The chain joins TRBV7-3 to TRBJ2-2; D is ambiguous. Germline loops: CDR1 SGHTA, CDR2 FQGTGA. The CDR3 is 13 amino acids. V was cut by 5 bases and J by 7 bases, with 11 bases left in between. The CDR3 region is CASSPSRVGELFF. In nucleotides, the CDR3 is TGTGCCAGCAGCCCGAGTCGGGTCGGGGAGCTGTTTTTT.

In nucleotides, the CDR3 is TGTGCCACTTCGAGGGGGGATAGTAATTCACCCCTCCACTTT. This gives the protein CATSRGDSNSPLHF. The V and J genes are TRBV19 and TRBJ1-6; D perhaps matches TRBD1 (6 bases). V shed 10 bases and J shed 6 bases, with 16 bases lying between them. This CDR3 is 14 amino acids long. CDR1 is LNHDA and CDR2 is SQIVND in the germline V gene (reference sequence).

The chain couples TRBV11-2 to TRBJ2-2; D is unclear. The CDR3 has 15 residues. Germline loops: CDR1 SGHAT, CDR2 FQNNGV. Trimming shortened V by 3 bases and J by 7 bases, and 15 bases separated the two germline ends. CDR3 sequence (DNA): TGTGCCAGCAGCTTTGAATTCCGTACGGTCGGGGAGCTGTTTTTT. It translates to CASSFEFRTVGELFF.

The rearrangement joins TRBV18 to TRBJ1-4, with D possibly being TRBD1 (5 bases). The CDR3 is 14 residues long. The V and J ends lost 6 bases and 14 bases respectively, with 22 bases between them. Germline values: CDR1 KGHSH, CDR2 LQKENI. The CDR3 loop reads CASSPGVWDSALFF. The DNA of the CDR3 is TGTGCCAGCTCCCCGGGGGTATGGGACTCTGCGCTGTTTTTT.

This chain links TRBV6-2 or TRBV6-3 with TRBJ1-6; no clear D gene. V was clipped by 5 bases and J by 7 bases, with 9 bases between them. Germline loops: CDR1 MNHEY, CDR2 SVGEGT. The CDR3 sequence is 13 residues long. For the CDR3, the DNA is TGTGCCAGCAGTAAAACTGGGAATTCACCCCTCCACTTT. It is translated as CASSKTGNSPLHF.

This CDR3 reads CASRDQGRSNEKLFF. The CDR3, as DNA: TGTGCCAGCAGAGATCAGGGTCGAAGTAATGAAAAACTGTTTTTT. This chain uses TRBV6-6 with TRBJ1-4, with a possible D match to TRBD1 (5 bases). This CDR3 has 15 amino acids. Per the germline V gene, CDR1 is MNHNY and CDR2 is SVGAGI (reference sequence). V gave up 6 bases and J gave up 4 bases, with 15 bases separating them.

The rearrangement joins TRBV11-2 to TRBJ2-1; D unresolved. This CDR3 region has 15 residues. Germline loops: CDR1 SGHAT, CDR2 FQNNGV. V was pared by 7 bases and J by 0 bases, with 13 bases between. CDR3 loop: CASTWGAGSYNEQFF. The CDR3 coding sequence is TGTGCCAGCACCTGGGGTGCAGGCTCCTACAATGAGCAGTTCTTC.

CDR3 sequence reads: CASSTRLAAQYF. CDR3 coding DNA: TGTGCCAGCAGCACCCGACTAGCAGCGCAGTATTTT. V is TRBV7-2 and J is TRBJ2-3, with 7 positions matching TRBD2. The CDR3 contains 12 residues. V was clipped by 5 bases and J by 10 bases; unmatched bases: 6. Germline V gene data show CDR1 as SGHTA and CDR2 as FQGNSA.